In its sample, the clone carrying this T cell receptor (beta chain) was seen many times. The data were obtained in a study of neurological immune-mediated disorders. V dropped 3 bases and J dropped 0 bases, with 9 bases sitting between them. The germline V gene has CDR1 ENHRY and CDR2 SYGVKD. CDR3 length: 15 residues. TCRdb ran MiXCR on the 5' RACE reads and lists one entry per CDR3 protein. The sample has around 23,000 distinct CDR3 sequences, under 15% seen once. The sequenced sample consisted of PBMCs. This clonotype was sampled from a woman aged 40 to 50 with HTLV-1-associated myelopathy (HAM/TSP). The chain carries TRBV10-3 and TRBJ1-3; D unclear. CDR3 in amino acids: CAISESGRSGNTIYF. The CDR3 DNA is TGTGCCATCAGTGAAAGTGGCCGCTCTGGAAACACCATATATTTT.